This entry features one TCR beta chain sequence. Only in-frame clones appear in the TCRdb table, and some are missing; sequencing was by immunoSEQ multiplex PCR. The sample has some 150,000 clones; about 82% are singletons. This entry comes from a study of blood T cell repertoires in COVID-19. This clonotype originated in an elderly woman with active or convalescent COVID-19. Sequenced: peripheral blood.

Written as DNA, the CDR3 is TGTGCCACCATAGGACAGGGGGGGGCAGATACGCAGTATTTT. It encodes CATIGQGGADTQYF. This chain uses TRBV2 with TRBJ2-3, with 10 bases identical to TRBD1. J was trimmed by 4 bases and V by 10 bases; bases with no gene match: 8. CDR1 is SNHLY and CDR2 is FYNNEI in the germline V gene. CDR3 size: 14 residues.